The 31 T cell receptor beta chains in this list originate from one sample, sequenced in a study of blood T cell repertoires in COVID-19. Assay: immunoSEQ multiplex PCR; the TCRdb copy retains only in-frame clones and omits some. The table includes some 100,000 clones, more than 85% detected once. Sequenced: peripheral blood. These receptor sequences come from a man in his 60s with acute or convalescent COVID-19.

Only a few counts were recorded for this clone. The chain is built from TRBV19 and TRBJ2-7; no firm D call. Germline assignment: CDR1 LNHDA and CDR2 SQIVND (reference sequence). The CDR3 consists of 13 residues. Trimming left V 5 bases short and J 0 bases short, with 8 bases between. The CDR3 region has the DNA TGTGCCAGTAGTTTCGGTAGCTCCTACGAGCAGTACTTC. Encoded protein: CASSFGSSYEQYF.

The chain is built from TRBV24-1 and TRBJ2-3, with 8 bases identical to TRBD2. Germline V gives CDR1 KGHDR, CDR2 SFDVKD. J gave up 0 bases and V 4 bases, and 11 bases lay outside the gene matches. This CDR3 region has 18 residues. In DNA, the CDR3 is TGTGCCACCAGTGACTTCCCTCTAGCGGGCGCTAGCACAGATACGCAGTATTTT. Its translation: CATSDFPLAGASTDTQYF.

This chain joins TRBV24-1 and TRBJ2-1; TRBD2 aligns across 12 bases. The CDR3 is 16 residues long. Germline CDR1 and CDR2: KGHDR and SFDVKD. Losses at the gene ends were 2 bases for V and 6 bases for J; bases not matched to a gene: 4. CDR3 coding DNA: TGTGCCACCAGTGATTCCACTAGCGGGAGGTTCAATGAGCAGTTCTTC. Translating gives CATSDSTSGRFNEQFF.

The rearrangement links TRBV5-1 to TRBJ1-5, with D maybe TRBD1 (5 bases). V dropped 5 bases and J dropped 0 bases, with 12 bases sitting between them. CDR3 length: 15 residues. Per germline, CDR1 SGHRS and CDR2 YFSETQ. The CDR3 sequence is CASRMDTSSNQPQHF. In DNA form, the CDR3 reads TGCGCCAGCAGAATGGACACAAGTAGCAATCAGCCCCAGCATTTT. The full variable domain, rest sourced from reference TRBV5-1 and TRBJ1-5, is KAGVTQTPRYLIKTRGQQVTLSCSPISGHRSVSWYQQTPGQGLQFLFEYFSETQRNKGNFPGRFSGRQFSNSRSEMNVSTLELGDSALYLCASRMDTSSNQPQHFGDGTRLSIL.

J is TRBJ1-6 and V is TRBV27; possibly TRBD1 for D (6 bases). This CDR3 has 14 residues. Germline-derived CDR1 and CDR2 are MNHEY and SMNVEV (reference sequence). Deletions cut 3 bases from V and 9 bases from J, with 12 bases between. Here the CDR3 DNA reads TGTGCCAGCAGTTTTTACAGGGAAGGTTCACCCCTCCACTTT. Its translation: CASSFYREGSPLHF.

The chain couples TRBV3-1 (or the pseudogene TRBV3-2) to TRBJ2-5; the match to TRBD2 covers 11 bases. The CDR3 totals 15 residues. The V gene end was trimmed by 0 bases and the J gene end by 4 bases; junction bases not matched to a gene: 1. Germline CDR1 and CDR2: LGHDT and YNNKEL (reference sequence). CDR3 residues: CASSQELAGVETQYF. The DNA of the CDR3 is TGTGCCAGCAGCCAAGAACTAGCGGGGGTAGAGACCCAGTACTTC.

The CDR3 here is CSVEDSRRTEAFF. The CDR3 DNA reads TGCAGCGTTGAAGACAGCCGGAGAACTGAAGCTTTCTTT. The V call is TRBV29-1, the J call TRBJ1-1, with D unclear. CDR3 length: 13 amino acids. The germline V gene has CDR1 SQVTM and CDR2 ANQGSEA. Trimming pared 0 bases from V and 5 bases from J, leaving 10 bases between. The entire variable domain, with the rest obtained from reference TRBV29-1 and TRBJ1-1, is as follows: SAVISQKPSRDICQRGTSLTIQCQVDSQVTMMFWYRQQPGQSLTLIATANQGSEATYESGFVIDKFPISRPNLTFSTLTVSNMSPEDSSIYLCSVEDSRRTEAFFGQGTRLTVV.

The V and J genes are TRBV11-2 and TRBJ2-1; D possibly corresponds to TRBD2 (6 bases). Germline CDR1 is SGHAT and CDR2 is FQNNGV. This CDR3 contains 17 residues. The V and J ends lost 2 bases and 5 bases respectively, with 19 bases between them. The CDR3 coding sequence is TGTGCCAGCAGCTTATTGAACGGGGGAGCTTACCACAATGAGCAGTTCTTC. Residues: CASSLLNGGAYHNEQFF.

The rearrangement joins TRBV6-1 to TRBJ1-3; D may be TRBD1 (5 bases). The CDR3 length is 16 residues. CDR1 and CDR2 (germline): MNHNS, SASEGT. V was shortened by 2 bases and J by 0 bases, with 11 bases between the two germline ends. The CDR3 nucleotides read TGTGCCAGCAGTGAATGGGGGGTTAACTCTGGAAACACCATATATTTT. Translation gives CASSEWGVNSGNTIYF.

The chain links TRBV3-1 (or the pseudogene TRBV3-2) to TRBJ2-7; no clear D. CDR1 and CDR2 (germline): LGHDT, YNNKEL (reference sequence). The V and J ends lost 1 base and 3 bases respectively, with 4 bases between them. The CDR3 covers 12 residues. The CDR3 region has the DNA TGTGCCAGCAGCCAAGTTCTCTACGAGCAGTACTTC. Translated: CASSQVLYEQYF.

This chain uses TRBV19 with TRBJ2-3, with 12 positions matching TRBD1. The germline CDR1 and CDR2 sequences are LNHDA and SQIVND (reference sequence). J was trimmed by 0 bases and V by 6 bases; bases with no gene match: 13. This CDR3 contains 19 residues. DNA for the CDR3: TGTGCCAGTAGCCGAGAGGGGACAGGGGGCCCCTTTAGCACAGATACGCAGTATTTT. Translation: CASSREGTGGPFSTDTQYF.

This chain uses TRBV7-9 with TRBJ2-7, with D unclear. This CDR3 contains 12 residues. The germline V and J ends were trimmed by 1 base and 9 bases, with 10 bases remaining between them. CDR1 and CDR2 (germline): SEHNR, FQNEAQ (reference sequence). The CDR3 sequence: CASSLGASAQYV. DNA for the CDR3: TGTGCCAGCAGCTTAGGAGCGTCCGCGCAGTACGTC.

This clone was observed a handful of times. The rearrangement uses TRBV5-4 and TRBJ2-1; 7 bases map to TRBD1. V shed 0 bases, J shed 0 bases, and the junction held 6 bases outside the gene matches. Germline V CDR1 and CDR2: SGHNT, YYREEE (reference sequence). The CDR3 has 17 residues. CDR3 sequence: CASSLGTGATSYNEQFF. The CDR3 coding sequence is TGTGCCAGCAGCTTGGGGACAGGTGCAACCTCCTACAATGAGCAGTTCTTC.

The V gene is TRBV5-6, the J gene TRBJ1-2; 7 bases align to TRBD1. V lost 4 bases, J lost 4 bases, and 4 bases stayed unmatched. The CDR3 spans 13 residues. Germline V CDR1 and CDR2: SGHDT, YYEEEE. The CDR3 DNA sequence: TGTGCCAGCAGCGCGGGGACAGCCTATGGCTACACCTTC. This translates into CASSAGTAYGYTF.

The chain combines TRBV5-1 with TRBJ2-3; 7 nucleotides align to TRBD1. The CDR3 contains 15 residues. Germline V lookup: CDR1 SGHRS, CDR2 YFSETQ. V shed 3 bases and J 2 bases; nucleotides not matched to a gene: 6. CDR3 amino acids: CASSSDTGATDTQYF. In DNA, the CDR3 is TGCGCCAGCAGCTCGGATACAGGGGCCACAGATACGCAGTATTTT. The whole variable domain, filled in from reference TRBV5-1 and TRBJ2-3, reads KAGVTQTPRYLIKTRGQQVTLSCSPISGHRSVSWYQQTPGQGLQFLFEYFSETQRNKGNFPGRFSGRQFSNSRSEMNVSTLELGDSALYLCASSSDTGATDTQYFGPGTRLTVL.

The genes are TRBV15 and TRBJ1-1; 7 bases fit TRBD1. The CDR3 is 15 amino acids. Germline V gene sequence: CDR1 LNHNV, CDR2 YYDKDF (reference sequence). Trimming at V came to 1 base and at J to 5 bases, leaving 7 bases not matched to a gene. In DNA, the CDR3 is TGTGCCACCAGCAGAGCACGACAGGGTTATACTGAAGCTTTCTTT. As protein: CATSRARQGYTEAFF.

For the CDR3, the DNA is TGTGCCAGCAGTTTTGCGGGACCCCGGGAGACCCAGTACTTC. As protein: CASSFAGPRETQYF. The gene calls are TRBV28 and TRBJ2-5, with D possibly matching TRBD2 (6 bases). Trimming pared 3 bases from V and 5 bases from J, leaving 13 bases between. CDR1 MDHEN and CDR2 SYDVKM come from the germline V gene. CDR3 length: 14 residues.

The CDR3 nucleotides are TGTGCCAGCAGCCAAGGTTACCGGGACAGGGGCTCCCGAGCTTTCTTT. It codes for CASSQGYRDRGSRAFF. The chain employs TRBV4-2 and TRBJ1-1, with 10 nucleotides matching TRBD1. The CDR3 loop spans 16 amino acids. The germline V gene has CDR1 LGHNA and CDR2 YNFKEQ. The V and J ends lost 1 base and 10 bases, in that order; junction bases with no gene match: 12.

V is TRBV6-5 and J is TRBJ1-6; D is perhaps TRBD1 (5 bases). The CDR3 totals 15 residues. Germline CDR1 and CDR2: MNHEY and SVGAGI. The ends were cut back, 5 bases at V and 10 bases at J, with 18 bases in the middle. In nucleotides, the CDR3 is TGTGCCAGCAGTAATGCGGGACTGTCGATGTCACCCCTCCACTTT. Its protein product is CASSNAGLSMSPLHF.

The rearrangement uses TRBV27 and TRBJ2-3, with a possible D match to TRBD1 (6 bases). This CDR3 comprises 15 residues. With 3 bases removed from V and 1 base from J, the gap between germline ends came to 11 bases. The germline V gene encodes CDR1 MNHEY and CDR2 SMNVEV (reference sequence). The CDR3: CASSLLQGGTDTQYF. In DNA form, the CDR3 reads TGTGCCAGCAGTTTGCTACAGGGCGGCACAGATACGCAGTATTTT.

CDR3 region: CASSPIRGNTEAFF. As DNA, the CDR3 is TGTGCCAGCAGTCCAATACGGGGGAACACTGAAGCTTTCTTT. The V gene is TRBV11-3, the J gene TRBJ1-1; D is unresolved. Trimming left V 6 bases short and J 1 base short, with 12 bases between. Germline loops: CDR1 SGHNT, CDR2 YENEEA. The CDR3 is 14 residues long.

The chain joins TRBV28 to TRBJ1-1, with D tentatively TRBD1 (5 bases). The V gene lost 1 base and the J gene lost 13 bases, with 10 bases spanning the gap. From germline, CDR1 is MDHEN and CDR2 SYDVKM. The CDR3 is 11 residues long. This CDR3 reads CASSLSGRGFF. CDR3 coding DNA: TGTGCCAGCAGTTTATCAGGGAGGGGTTTCTTT.

The chain is built from TRBV19 and TRBJ1-1, with D maybe TRBD1 (6 bases). The V gene's germline CDR1 is LNHDA and CDR2 SQIVND (reference sequence). Trimming left V 3 bases short and J 4 bases short, with 9 bases between. There are 13 residues in the CDR3. The CDR3 sequence is CASSMGATTEAFF. The CDR3 bases are TGTGCCAGTAGTATGGGGGCGACCACTGAAGCTTTCTTT.

V usage is TRBV7-2 and J usage is TRBJ2-7; TRBD1 matches at 7 bases. Germline V lookup: CDR1 SGHTA, CDR2 FQGNSA. This CDR3 region has 15 residues. V lost 5 bases and J lost 6; bases outside the gene matches: 13. The CDR3 DNA sequence: TGTGCCAGCAGCCCCTCAGACAGGGTGAGTTCCGAGCAGTACTTC. Protein product: CASSPSDRVSSEQYF.

Concerning this clone: One junction end disagrees with the germline gene, perhaps due to a read error. The gene calls are TRBV7-9 and TRBJ1-6; D gene unclear. The V gene's germline CDR1 is SEHNR and CDR2 FQNEAQ (reference sequence). CDR3 size: 15 residues. Written as DNA, the CDR3 is TGTGTCAGCAGCTTAGGAGGGTTGAGGAATTCACCCCTCCACTTT. Protein: CVSSLGGLRNSPLHF.

This clone was counted a few times. This chain uses TRBV5-5 with TRBJ2-5, with 15 bases matching TRBD2. V dropped 2 bases and J dropped 3; count of bases not matched to a gene: 8. Germline V gene lookup returns CDR1 SGHKS and CDR2 YYEKEE (reference sequence). This CDR3 spans 18 amino acids. CDR3 residues: CASSFGLAGGPSEETQYF. CDR3 bases: TGTGCCAGCAGCTTTGGACTAGCGGGAGGGCCGAGTGAAGAGACCCAGTACTTC.

The chain is built from TRBV4-1 and TRBJ1-2; TRBD1 matches 7 bases. Trimming removed 2 bases from V and 0 bases from J; junction bases left unmatched: 12. The CDR3 has 18 amino acids. The V gene's germline CDR1 is MGHRA and CDR2 YSYEKL. Written as DNA, the CDR3 is TGCGCCAGCAGCCAATCGTGGACAGGACTTAATCCTAACTATGGCTACACCTTC. This sequence encodes CASSQSWTGLNPNYGYTF.

V is TRBV9 and J is TRBJ1-4, with D unresolved. The V end lost 3 bases, the J end lost 7 bases, and 16 bases lay between the germline ends. There are 15 residues in the CDR3. The V gene's germline CDR1 is SGDLS and CDR2 YYNGEE. The CDR3 sequence: CASSANPDSTEKLFF. CDR3 bases: TGTGCCAGCAGCGCTAACCCGGACTCTACTGAAAAACTGTTTTTT. The variable domain in full, completed from reference TRBV9 and TRBJ1-4, reads DSGVTQTPKHLITATGQRVTLRCSPRSGDLSVYWYQQSLDQGLQFLIQYYNGEERAKGNILERFSAQQFPDLHSELNLSSLELGDSALYFCASSANPDSTEKLFFGSGTQLSVL.

This chain joins TRBV5-6 and TRBJ1-1; D possibly corresponds to TRBD1 (5 bases). Germline V lookup: CDR1 SGHDT, CDR2 YYEEEE. Trimming shortened V by 3 bases and J by 1 base, and 10 bases separated the two germline ends. CDR3 length equals 14 residues. CDR3 loop: CASSSKTGNTEAFF. In DNA, the CDR3 is TGTGCCAGCAGCTCAAAAACAGGGAACACTGAAGCTTTCTTT.

The chain couples TRBV14 to TRBJ1-1; 8 bases match TRBD1. The length of the CDR3 is 14 residues. Unmatched junction bases numbered 6, after V lost 4 bases and J lost 5 bases. Germline CDR1 is SGHDN and CDR2 is FVKESK. CDR3 in DNA: TGTGCCAGCAGCCCCGGACAGGGCGGGACTGAAGCTTTCTTT. Its protein product is CASSPGQGGTEAFF.

This clone occurred once. The chain has TRBV7-9 and TRBJ1-6; no reliable D call. This CDR3 comprises 14 residues. V was pared by 1 base and J by 10 bases, with 11 bases between. CDR1 and CDR2 from the germline V gene are SEHNR and FQNEAQ (reference sequence). The CDR3 loop is CASSLGGDGSPLHF. DNA for the CDR3: TGTGCCAGCAGCTTAGGTGGAGATGGGTCACCCCTCCACTTT.